This TCR beta chain was captured by sequencing in a study of shared clonotypes between healthy human individuals (dated by TCRdb to the early 2020s). General notes on the study: A few men and a couple of women, aged 18 to 49 years, made up the cohort. For each donor, CD4 naive and CD4 memory were each given three plates, CD8 naive was given two plates, and CD8 memory was given one plate. To estimate repertoire size and how much clonotype sharing occurs between individuals, the study deeply sequenced the blood TCR repertoires of several healthy adults. To increase sequencing depth and limit assay-specific biases, TCR repertoire library preparation and sequencing were carried out by different laboratories using diverse techniques. Between about 0.9 and 10 billion PBMCs per donor were obtained by leukapheresis. Broad study findings and their caveats: Across a few donors, approximately 4.6% of naive CD4, more than 3% of naive CD8, about 2% of memory CD4, and about 0.44% of memory CD8 clonotypes were shared. Pairwise subsampling indicated that sequencing depth was expected to affect the degree of clonotype sharing among donors. Only blood was sampled, and tissue TCR repertoires likely differ from those in blood. Because the study included only a small number of donors, the genetic and exposure-history diversity represented was limited. Clonotypes shared by all four sorted-subset donors showed higher generation probabilities than non-shared clonotypes. Larger estimated clonotype richness was generally found for naive subsets than for memory subsets. Even with the large sequencing depth, rarefaction of the sorted-subset datasets indicated that sequencing was incomplete.

As regards this clone: This clone's antigen is unknown. Base qualities were left out, and no much larger clone turns up one base away. This sample also contains other DNA sequences that code for the same CDR3.

Using the deep immunoSEQ assay, TCR CDR3 regions were amplified from genomic DNA by multiplex PCR. For each cell subset, the extracted genomic DNA was distributed evenly across all wells of several immunoSEQ 96-well plates, and each plate served as one replicate. For sorted subsets, roughly 200 ng of genomic DNA, equivalent to roughly 30,000 T cell genomes, went into each replicate PCR. Purified libraries were quantified with a Qubit 3.0 fluorometer, sized on a Bioanalyzer 2100, and re-quantified with the KAPA Library Quantification kit. Every immunoSEQ 96-well plate was sequenced on a separate single-read 150-cycle Illumina NextSeq 550 flow cell. Per the source publication's procedure: The immunoSEQ output contained only junctional sequences without quality scores, so filtering could not match that applied to full-length reads. To assign V/J genes and CDR3, sequences were annotated using PyIR, a Python wrapper for IgBLAST v1.9, with IMGT germline references. Reads with weak V/J assignments (E-value above 1e-6), missing CDR3, stop codons, out-of-frame junctions, or ambiguous translated residues were removed. V3J clonotypes were defined by identical inferred V gene, J gene, and CDR3 amino acid sequence. To compute the percentage overlap between repertoires, the number of shared unique clonotypes was divided by the size of the smaller repertoire. RTK rarefaction, the Chao1 estimator, and Recon v2.1 estimates of unobserved clonotypes were used to assess repertoire richness. For all TCRbeta clonotypes obtained by the gDNA method from a few donors, generation probabilities were computed with OLGA. TCRdb provides this immuneACCESS table in a form limited to in-frame rearrangements. Some clones are lacking; in checked studies, under half of them reflect an unresolved V gene, and why the rest are absent is not known. V, J and clone size are those of that table, while D and trimming were read from the DNA. The sample contains around 690,000 clones, less than 95% of them found a single time. The ten largest clones represent 34% of the sample.

V is cut by 2 bases and J by 1 base, and the space between the germline ends is 8 bases. Measured from the cysteine to the phenylalanine, the CDR3 is 14 residues long. The CDR3 DNA has 42 bases and is translated from base 1. Reading the germline V gene gives CDR1 MNHEY and CDR2 SVGAGI. Donors were healthy HIV-negative adults with no recently reported acute infections or vaccinations. Every donor was a Caucasian adult residing in Nashville, Tennessee, USA. The CD8 memory samples were a combination of magnetically selected CD45RO+ cells and CCR7-negative CD45RA+ effector memory (TemRA) cells. After blood collection by leukapheresis, PBMCs were isolated using Ficoll-Histopaque density gradient centrifugation and then cryopreserved in the vapor phase of liquid nitrogen. Analytical flow cytometry was used to check the purity and quantity of each magnetically sorted T cell population. From each sorted fraction, genomic DNA was isolated and quantified by UV absorbance on a Nanodrop 2000c.

This TCR was sampled from a young man in good health. Some clones in this sample may be carry-over from other donors' samples. This receptor chain uses TRBV6-5 and TRBJ1-1, and the D gene may be TRBD1, 5 bases matching. What was sequenced was memory CD8+ T cells from PBMCs. The sample's cell subset or site, from its label and the paper: CD45RO+ cells pooled with CCR7-negative TemRA cells. The sequenced DNA: TGTGCCAGCAGTTACGGGGGGGAGAACACTGAAGCTTTCTTT. This yields the protein CASSYGGENTEAFF.